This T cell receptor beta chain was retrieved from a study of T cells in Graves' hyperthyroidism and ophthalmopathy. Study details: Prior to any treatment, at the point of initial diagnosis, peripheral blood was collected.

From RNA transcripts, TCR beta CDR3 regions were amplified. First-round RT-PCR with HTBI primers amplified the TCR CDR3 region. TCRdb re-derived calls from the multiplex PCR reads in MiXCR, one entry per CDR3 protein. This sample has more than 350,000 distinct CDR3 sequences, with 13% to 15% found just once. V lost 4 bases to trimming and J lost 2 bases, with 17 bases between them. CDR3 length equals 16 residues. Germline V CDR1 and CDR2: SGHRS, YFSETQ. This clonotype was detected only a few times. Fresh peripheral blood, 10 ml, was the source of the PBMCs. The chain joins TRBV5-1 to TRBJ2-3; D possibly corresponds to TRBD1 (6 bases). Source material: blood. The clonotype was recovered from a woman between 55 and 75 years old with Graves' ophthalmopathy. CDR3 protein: CASSVEGDMITDTQYF. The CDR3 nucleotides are TGCGCCAGCAGCGTCGAGGGGGACATGATCACAGATACGCAGTATTTT. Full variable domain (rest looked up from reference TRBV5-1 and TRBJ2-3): KAGVTQTPRYLIKTRGQQVTLSCSPISGHRSVSWYQQTPGQGLQFLFEYFSETQRNKGNFPGRFSGRQFSNSRSEMNVSTLELGDSALYLCASSVEGDMITDTQYFGPGTRLTVL.